This note documents a single TCR beta chain sequence. This sample is drawn from a study of control samples from healthy donors and cancer patients. V was trimmed by 1 base and J by 10 bases, leaving 8 bases between them. The CDR3 has 11 residues. Repertoires were generated with immunoSEQ multiplex PCR, while TCRdb's copy carries only in-frame clones and drops some. Altogether 100,000 or so clones are present, roughly three quarters being singletons, with the ten largest covering about 10%. This TCR derives from a woman in her twenties or thirties in good health. The sample consisted of blood. The chain combines TRBV12-3 or TRBV12-4 with TRBJ2-7; D unresolved. CDR3 DNA: TGTGCCAGCAGTTTAGGGGCAGAACAGTACTTC. It codes for CASSLGAEQYF.